The 32 T cell receptor beta chains below come from one sample, sequenced in a study of T cells in tumors after PD-1 blockade. Assay used: immunoSEQ multiplex PCR; TCRdb lists only in-frame clones, some missing. The sample lists around 50,000 clones; approximately 75% were seen once. The sample here was PBMCs, taken before anti-PD-1 treatment. These receptors came from a human donor with basal cell carcinoma.

J is TRBJ1-1 and V is TRBV12-3 or TRBV12-4; D is uncertain. The CDR3 length is 12 residues. The ends were cut back, 1 base at V and 11 bases at J, with 11 bases in the middle. CDR3 sequence reads: CASSLGDIAAFF. CDR3 in DNA: TGTGCCAGCAGTTTAGGCGATATCGCGGCTTTCTTT.

In its sample, this clone was seen once. The chain joins TRBV4-1 to TRBJ2-1, with TRBD2 as a possible D gene (5 bases). Germline CDR1 reads MGHRA; CDR2 reads YSYEKL. The V and J ends lost 1 base and 0 bases respectively, with 7 bases between them. This CDR3 is built from 15 residues. The chain's CDR3 is CASSQGRDSYNEQFF. CDR3 nucleotide sequence: TGCGCCAGCAGCCAAGGCCGGGACTCCTACAATGAGCAGTTCTTC.

This clone was seen only once. The chain carries TRBV7-9 and TRBJ1-2; TRBD1 aligns across 7 bases. Germline V gene lookup returns CDR1 SEHNR and CDR2 FQNEAQ (reference sequence). Losses at the gene ends were 4 bases for V and 8 bases for J; bases not matched to a gene: 16. The CDR3 has 16 amino acids. As DNA, the CDR3 is TGTGCCAGCAGCTCAGAGGACAGGACTTTAACTATGGGCTACACCTTC. Translation: CASSSEDRTLTMGYTF. Full variable domain (rest looked up from reference TRBV7-9 and TRBJ1-2): DTGVSQNPRHKITKRGQNVTFRCDPISEHNRLYWYRQTLGQGPEFLTYFQNEAQLEKSRLLSDRFSAERPKGSFSTLEIQRTEQGDSAMYLCASSSEDRTLTMGYTFGSGTRLTVV.

The chain recombines TRBV28 with TRBJ1-1; D might be TRBD1 (5 bases). CDR1 and CDR2 from the germline V gene are MDHEN and SYDVKM. CDR3 length: 14 residues. Trimming shortened V by 5 bases and J by 6 bases, and 16 bases separated the two germline ends. The CDR3 here is CASSPFQGVAEAFF. The CDR3 nucleotides read TGTGCCAGCAGTCCCTTCCAGGGTGTCGCTGAAGCTTTCTTT.

This clone has a handful of counts. J is TRBJ1-5 and V is TRBV2; D is possibly TRBD1 (5 bases). CDR1 SNHLY and CDR2 FYNNEI come from the germline V gene. Between the trimmed V and J ends, which lost 7 bases and 4 bases, there was a span of 11 bases. The CDR3 runs to 13 residues. CDR3 sequence: CASTGGLNQPQHF. The CDR3 DNA reads as TGTGCCAGCACTGGGGGTCTAAATCAGCCCCAGCATTTT.

This clone occurred a few times. The chain has TRBV5-5 and TRBJ2-2, with D possibly being TRBD1 or TRBD2 (5 bases each). The CDR3 extends over 17 amino acids. Germline V gives CDR1 SGHKS, CDR2 YYEKEE (reference sequence). V gave up 1 base and J gave up 6 bases, with 19 bases separating them. CDR3 coding DNA: TGTGCCAGCAGCTTGAGCCCGGGGACCTGGCGGGCCGGGGAGCTGTTTTTT. It translates to CASSLSPGTWRAGELFF. Looking up the rest from reference TRBV5-5 and TRBJ2-2 gives the full variable domain: DAGVTQSPTHLIKTRGQQVTLRCSPISGHKSVSWYQQVLGQGPQFIFQYYEKEERGRGNFPDRFSARQFPNYSSELNVNALLLGDSALYLCASSLSPGTWRAGELFFGEGSRLTVL.

V and J are TRBV5-1 and TRBJ2-1; weak D call: TRBD1 (6 bases). This CDR3 comprises 13 residues. Deletions cut 2 bases from V and 7 bases from J, with 10 bases between. In germline, CDR1 is SGHRS, CDR2 YFSETQ. CDR3 residues: CASSFGQTNEQFF. The CDR3 nucleotides are TGCGCCAGCAGCTTTGGACAGACGAATGAGCAGTTCTTC.

The V and J genes are TRBV21-1 and TRBJ2-7. TRBV21-1 represents a pseudogene. The CDR3 is 14 residues long. CDR3 nucleotide sequence: TGTGCCAGCGCGGCCCTTCGACAAACCTACGAGCAGTACTTC. Amino acid sequence: CASAALRQTYEQYF.

The rearrangement uses TRBV2 and TRBJ2-1, with D possibly being TRBD1 or TRBD2 (5 bases each). CDR1 and CDR2 (germline): SNHLY, FYNNEI. The ends were cut back, 2 bases at V and 6 bases at J, with 11 bases in the middle. The length of the CDR3 is 14 residues. CDR3 DNA: TGTGCCAGCAGTGAAAGGGGACCGTTCAATGAGCAGTTCTTC. It yields the protein CASSERGPFNEQFF. Supplemented by reference TRBV2 and TRBJ2-1, the full variable domain reads EPEVTQTPSHQVTQMGQEVILRCVPISNHLYFYWYRQILGQKVEFLVSFYNNEISEKSEIFDDQFSVERPDGSNFTLKIRSTKLEDSAMYFCASSERGPFNEQFFGPGTRLTVL.

This rearrangement joins TRBV9 to TRBJ2-6, with 7 positions matching TRBD1. CDR1 and CDR2 (germline): SGDLS, YYNGEE. The CDR3 covers 15 residues. J gave up 7 bases and V 4 bases, and 8 bases lay outside the gene matches. The CDR3 coding sequence is TGTGCCAGCAGCTCCGACAGGGAGACTGCCAACGTCCTGACTTTC. Residues: CASSSDRETANVLTF.

The chain is built from TRBV14 and TRBJ1-4, with unresolved D. V lost 4 bases to trimming and J lost 3 bases, with 15 bases between them. The CDR3 contains 16 residues. Germline CDR1 SGHDN, CDR2 FVKESK. Here the CDR3 DNA reads TGTGCCAGCAGCCGCCACCTGGCGGAACCTAATGAAAAACTGTTTTTT. It encodes CASSRHLAEPNEKLFF.

This rearrangement joins TRBV20-1 to TRBJ2-5, with no clear D. The germline CDR1 and CDR2 sequences are DFQATT and SNEGSKA (reference sequence). Trimming cost V 5 bases and J 5 bases, with 9 bases left between them. This CDR3 has 11 amino acids. The CDR3 here is CSALRSETQYF. The CDR3 nucleotides are TGCAGTGCTTTAAGGTCGGAGACCCAGTACTTC.

The genes are TRBV3-1 (or the pseudogene TRBV3-2) and TRBJ1-1; D is unclear. The CDR3 has 15 amino acids. The germline V gene encodes CDR1 LGHDT and CDR2 YNNKEL (reference sequence). V lost 4 bases, J lost 3 bases, and 15 bases lay in between. The CDR3 DNA follows: TGTGCCAGCAGCCCATCAACAGAGTGGTACACTGAAGCTTTCTTT. Its protein is CASSPSTEWYTEAFF.

This clone was counted between two and nine times. The chain combines TRBV6-5 with TRBJ1-3; D is unclear. The germline V gene encodes CDR1 MNHEY and CDR2 SVGAGI. Trimming left V 1 base short and J 0 bases short, with 10 bases between. CDR3 length: 16 residues. DNA of the CDR3: TGTGCCAGCAGTTACTATTTCGGGGTCTCTGGAAACACCATATATTTT. Its translation is CASSYYFGVSGNTIYF.

The chain has TRBV24-1 and TRBJ2-2; 9 nucleotides line up with TRBD1. The CDR3 has 19 residues. V dropped 1 base and J dropped 10; count of bases not matched to a gene: 18. Germline V gene lookup returns CDR1 KGHDR and CDR2 SFDVKD. The CDR3 nucleotides read TGTGCCACCAGTGATTTTGTTATACAGGGGGCGCGAGTAGCACCGGAGCTGTTTTTT. This gives the protein CATSDFVIQGARVAPELFF.

CDR3 protein: CASSGGFSGNTIYF. DNA of the CDR3: TGTGCCAGCAGCGGGGGTTTTTCTGGAAACACCATATATTTT. The chain carries TRBV9 and TRBJ1-3; D not certain. Germline loops: CDR1 SGDLS, CDR2 YYNGEE. The CDR3 extends over 14 amino acids. V dropped 3 bases and J dropped 1 base, with 8 bases sitting between them.

The chain uses TRBV25-1 and TRBJ1-1, with D unresolved. This CDR3 is 13 amino acids long. Trimming took off 2 bases at V and 11 bases at J, with 15 bases between the two ends. Germline V gene lookup returns CDR1 MGHDK and CDR2 SYGVNS. This CDR3 reads CASSESTGIAAFF. The CDR3, as DNA: TGTGCCAGCAGTGAAAGTACTGGGATTGCGGCTTTCTTT.

The V and J genes are TRBV5-6 and TRBJ1-3; D unresolved. Between the trimmed V and J ends, which lost 1 base and 4 bases, there was a span of 12 bases. Germline lookup yields CDR1 SGHDT and CDR2 YYEEEE. The CDR3 is 15 amino acids. In DNA form, the CDR3 reads TGTGCCAGCAGCTTGTATGCGGGCGCCGGAAACACCATATATTTT. Amino acids: CASSLYAGAGNTIYF.

The chain employs TRBV6-5 and TRBJ2-3; 7 positions agree with TRBD2. Germline CDR1 MNHEY, CDR2 SVGAGI. The CDR3 spans 14 residues. V lost 7 bases to trimming and J lost 2 bases; unmatched junction nucleotides: 6. The CDR3 sequence is CASKTSRNTDTQYF. In DNA form, the CDR3 reads TGTGCCAGCAAGACTAGCAGGAACACAGATACGCAGTATTTT.

Relative to its sample, this clone is medium-sized (0.01 to 0.1%). CDR3 in amino acids: CASSRYQGLNTEAFF. The CDR3 nucleotides are TGTGCCAGCAGCCGATATCAGGGCCTGAACACTGAAGCTTTCTTT. The V and J genes are TRBV3-1 (or the pseudogene TRBV3-2) and TRBJ1-1, with D possibly matching TRBD1 (5 bases). V was cut by 4 bases and J by 0 bases, with 12 bases left in between. CDR1 is LGHDT and CDR2 is YNNKEL in the germline V gene (reference sequence). The CDR3 is 15 residues long.

The chain combines TRBV5-4 with TRBJ2-5, with a possible D match to TRBD1 (5 bases). Germline V gene sequence: CDR1 SGHNT, CDR2 YYREEE (reference sequence). The CDR3 has 16 residues. Trimming took 0 bases from V and 0 from J, leaving 12 bases between them. In DNA form, the CDR3 reads TGTGCCAGCAGCTTGGGGGGCGGCAGCCACCAAGAGACCCAGTACTTC. Its protein is CASSLGGGSHQETQYF.

This clone has just a few counts. This chain joins TRBV18 and TRBJ1-5, with 7 positions matching TRBD1. The CDR3 runs 16 residues. The trim removed 3 bases at V and 0 bases at J, leaving 5 bases unmatched. From germline, CDR1 is KGHSH and CDR2 LQKENI. DNA for the CDR3: TGTGCCAGCTCACCCGTGACAGGGCTTAGCAATCAGCCCCAGCATTTT. This translates into CASSPVTGLSNQPQHF.

This clone was seen once. The CDR3 DNA sequence: TGTGCCAGCAGTGAAAGGATGGGATCCAGTCCCCAGCATTTT. Translation gives CASSERMGSSPQHF. The chain joins TRBV2 to TRBJ1-5; D remains unclear. Germline values: CDR1 SNHLY, CDR2 FYNNEI. This CDR3 comprises 14 residues. V dropped 2 bases and J dropped 10 bases, with 15 bases sitting between them.

This clone has more than one count but fewer than ten. This chain joins TRBV24-1 and TRBJ2-3; a weak D match, TRBD1 (6 bases). The CDR3 runs to 16 residues. V lost 0 bases and J 2 bases, leaving 11 bases between the germline ends. Germline CDR1 reads KGHDR; CDR2 reads SFDVKD. This CDR3 is CATSDLGGPNTDTQYF. The CDR3 nucleotides read TGTGCCACCAGTGATTTGGGGGGCCCCAACACAGATACGCAGTATTTT.

This chain joins TRBV28 and TRBJ1-4, with 8 bases that match TRBD1. The CDR3 has 14 amino acids. Trimming removed 10 bases from V and 9 bases from J; junction bases left unmatched: 13. The germline V gene has CDR1 MDHEN and CDR2 SYDVKM. CDR3 region: CATGSATGDKKLFF. The CDR3 DNA follows: TGTGCCACAGGGTCCGCGACAGGGGATAAAAAACTGTTTTTT.

This chain uses TRBV18 with TRBJ2-2, with D unclear. V lost 1 base, J lost 0 bases, and 9 bases lay in between. There are 16 residues in the CDR3. Germline assignment: CDR1 KGHSH and CDR2 LQKENI. The CDR3: CASSPQMNANTGELFF. CDR3 in DNA: TGTGCCAGCTCACCACAGATGAACGCGAACACCGGGGAGCTGTTTTTT.

The chain couples TRBV4-1 to TRBJ1-4; the D gene is possibly TRBD1 (6 bases). Trimming removed 1 base from V and 4 bases from J, with 13 bases in between. The CDR3 extends over 16 amino acids. CDR1 and CDR2 (germline): MGHRA, YSYEKL. The CDR3 nucleotides are TGCGCCAGCAGCCAAGGGAGGGGGACGTATAATGAAAAACTGTTTTTT. As protein: CASSQGRGTYNEKLFF.

This clone is termed medium-sized (0.01 to 0.1%). V and J are TRBV2 and TRBJ1-2; perhaps TRBD1 as D (6 bases). V was pared by 4 bases and J by 8 bases, with 20 bases between. Germline V gene data show CDR1 as SNHLY and CDR2 as FYNNEI. This CDR3 is built from 15 residues. The CDR3 loop is CASSGTTGIQGGYTF. DNA for the CDR3: TGTGCCAGCAGTGGAACTACAGGGATTCAAGGCGGCTACACCTTC.

This rearrangement joins TRBV5-8 to TRBJ1-1; D gene unclear. The germline V gene has CDR1 SGHTS and CDR2 YDEGEE. The CDR3 length is 11 residues. V lost 5 bases and J 3 bases, leaving 5 bases between the germline ends. CDR3 sequence reads: CASRTDTEAFF. Written as DNA, the CDR3 is TGTGCCAGCAGGACGGACACTGAAGCTTTCTTT.

This sequence joins TRBV9 and TRBJ2-5; 7 bases align to TRBD2. The germline gives CDR1 SGDLS, CDR2 YYNGEE. The CDR3 covers 14 residues. V shed 1 base, J shed 2 bases, and the junction held 2 bases outside the gene matches. The CDR3 bases are TGTGCCAGCAGCGTATTCGGGGGGCAAGAGACCCAGTACTTC. This encodes CASSVFGGQETQYF.

The chain couples TRBV28 to TRBJ1-2; D unclear. The CDR3 sequence is 13 residues long. The germline V gene encodes CDR1 MDHEN and CDR2 SYDVKM. Trimming shortened V by 7 bases and J by 6 bases, and 15 bases separated the two germline ends. The DNA of the CDR3 is TGTGCCAGCATTGGTCTTGCCTTGGATGGCTACACCTTC. Amino acid sequence: CASIGLALDGYTF.

The gene calls are TRBV18 and TRBJ2-5; D tentatively fits TRBD1 or TRBD2 (5 bases each). V was pared by 1 base and J by 4 bases, with 16 bases between. This CDR3 region has 16 residues. Germline CDR1 is KGHSH and CDR2 is LQKENI. The chain's CDR3 is CASSPRDGVRGETQYF. The CDR3 DNA reads TGTGCCAGCTCACCACGGGACGGGGTCCGGGGAGAGACCCAGTACTTC.